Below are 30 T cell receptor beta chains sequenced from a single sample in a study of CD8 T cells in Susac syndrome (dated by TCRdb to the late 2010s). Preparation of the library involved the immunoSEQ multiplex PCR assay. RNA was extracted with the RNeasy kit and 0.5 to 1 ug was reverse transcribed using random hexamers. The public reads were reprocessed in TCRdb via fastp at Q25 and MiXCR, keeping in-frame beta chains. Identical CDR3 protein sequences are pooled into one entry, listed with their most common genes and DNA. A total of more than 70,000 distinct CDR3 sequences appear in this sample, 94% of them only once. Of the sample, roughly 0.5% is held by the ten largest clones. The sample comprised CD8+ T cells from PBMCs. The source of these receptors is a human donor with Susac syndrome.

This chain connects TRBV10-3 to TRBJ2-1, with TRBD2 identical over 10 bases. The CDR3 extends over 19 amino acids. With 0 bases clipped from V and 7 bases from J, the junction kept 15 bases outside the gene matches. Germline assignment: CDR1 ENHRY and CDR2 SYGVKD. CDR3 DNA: TGTGCCATCAGTGAGTCGCACCAGCGGGGGGGCGGTTCAACGAATGAGCAGTTCTTC. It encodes CAISESHQRGGGSTNEQFF.

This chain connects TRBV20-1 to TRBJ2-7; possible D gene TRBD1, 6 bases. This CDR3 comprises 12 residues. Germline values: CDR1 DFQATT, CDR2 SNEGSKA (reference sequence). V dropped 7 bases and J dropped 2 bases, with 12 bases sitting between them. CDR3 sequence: CSVRDTTYEQYF. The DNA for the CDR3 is TGCAGTGTCCGGGACACCACCTACGAGCAGTACTTC.

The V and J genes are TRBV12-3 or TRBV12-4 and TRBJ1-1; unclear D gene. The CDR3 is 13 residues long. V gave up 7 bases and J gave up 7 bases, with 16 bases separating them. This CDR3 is CASTPGRVGEAFF. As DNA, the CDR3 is TGTGCCAGCACGCCCGGGCGGGTGGGTGAAGCTTTCTTT.

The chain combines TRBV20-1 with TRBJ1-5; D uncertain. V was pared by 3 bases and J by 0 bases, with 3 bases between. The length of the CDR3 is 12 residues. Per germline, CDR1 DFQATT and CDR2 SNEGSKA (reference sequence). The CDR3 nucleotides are TGCAGTGCTAGGGATAGCAATCAGCCCCAGCATTTT. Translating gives CSARDSNQPQHF.

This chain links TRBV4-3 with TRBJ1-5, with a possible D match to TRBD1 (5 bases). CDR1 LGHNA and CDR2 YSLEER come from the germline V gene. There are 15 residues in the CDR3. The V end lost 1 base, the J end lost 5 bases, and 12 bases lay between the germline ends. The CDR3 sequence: CASSQVLRGDQPQHF. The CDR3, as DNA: TGCGCCAGCAGCCAAGTCCTCCGGGGGGATCAGCCCCAGCATTTT.

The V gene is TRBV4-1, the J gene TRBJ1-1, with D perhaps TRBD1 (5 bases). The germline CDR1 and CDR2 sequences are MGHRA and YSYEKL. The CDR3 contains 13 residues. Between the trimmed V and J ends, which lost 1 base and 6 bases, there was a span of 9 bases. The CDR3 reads CASSQAGYSEAFF. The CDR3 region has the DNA TGCGCCAGCAGCCAAGCAGGGTATTCTGAAGCTTTCTTT.

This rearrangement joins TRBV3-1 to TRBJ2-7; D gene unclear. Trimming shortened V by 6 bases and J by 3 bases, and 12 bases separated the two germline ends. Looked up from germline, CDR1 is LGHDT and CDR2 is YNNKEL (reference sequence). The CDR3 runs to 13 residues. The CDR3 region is CASSPDTFYEQYF. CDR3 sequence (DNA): TGTGCCAGCAGTCCTGATACTTTCTACGAGCAGTACTTC.

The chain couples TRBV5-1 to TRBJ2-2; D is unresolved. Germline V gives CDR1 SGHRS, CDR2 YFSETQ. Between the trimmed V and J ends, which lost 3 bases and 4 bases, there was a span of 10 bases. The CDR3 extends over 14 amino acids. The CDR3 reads CASSSALSTGELFF. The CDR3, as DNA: TGCGCCAGCAGCTCGGCCTTGTCCACCGGGGAGCTGTTTTTT.

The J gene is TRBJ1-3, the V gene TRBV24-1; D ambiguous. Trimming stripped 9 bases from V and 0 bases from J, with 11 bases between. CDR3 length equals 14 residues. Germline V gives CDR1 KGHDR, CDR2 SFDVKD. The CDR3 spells CATADASSGNTIYF. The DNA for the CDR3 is TGTGCCACCGCGGACGCCTCCTCTGGAAACACCATATATTTT.

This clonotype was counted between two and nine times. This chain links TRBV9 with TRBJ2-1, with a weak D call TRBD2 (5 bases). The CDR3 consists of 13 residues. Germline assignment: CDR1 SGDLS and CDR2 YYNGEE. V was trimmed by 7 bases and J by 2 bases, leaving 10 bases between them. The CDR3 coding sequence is TGTGCCAGCGCGGGCTCCACCTACAATGAGCAGTTCTTC. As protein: CASAGSTYNEQFF.

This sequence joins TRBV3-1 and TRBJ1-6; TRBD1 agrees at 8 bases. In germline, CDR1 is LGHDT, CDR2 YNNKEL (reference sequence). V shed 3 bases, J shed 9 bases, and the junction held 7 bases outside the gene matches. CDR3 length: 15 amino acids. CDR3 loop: CASSQPGQASSPLHF. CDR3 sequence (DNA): TGTGCCAGCAGCCAGCCGGGACAGGCTAGTTCACCCCTCCACTTT.

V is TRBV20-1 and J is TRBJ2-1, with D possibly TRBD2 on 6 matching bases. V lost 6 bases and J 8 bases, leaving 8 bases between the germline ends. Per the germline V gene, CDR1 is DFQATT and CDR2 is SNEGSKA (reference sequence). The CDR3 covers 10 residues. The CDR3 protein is CSASGDEQFF. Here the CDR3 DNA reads TGCAGTGCATCGGGAGATGAGCAGTTCTTC.

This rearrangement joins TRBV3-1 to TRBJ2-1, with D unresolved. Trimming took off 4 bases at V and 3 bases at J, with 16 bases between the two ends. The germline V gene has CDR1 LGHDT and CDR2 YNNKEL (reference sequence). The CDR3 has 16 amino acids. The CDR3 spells CASSPEKGRYYNEQFF. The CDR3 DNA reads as TGTGCCAGCAGCCCCGAGAAAGGGCGATACTACAATGAGCAGTTCTTC.

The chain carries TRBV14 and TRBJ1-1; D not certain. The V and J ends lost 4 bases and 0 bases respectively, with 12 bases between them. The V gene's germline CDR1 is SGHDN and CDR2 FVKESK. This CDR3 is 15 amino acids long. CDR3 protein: CASSRSQMVNTEAFF. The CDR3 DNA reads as TGTGCCAGCAGCCGGTCACAGATGGTGAACACTGAAGCTTTCTTT.

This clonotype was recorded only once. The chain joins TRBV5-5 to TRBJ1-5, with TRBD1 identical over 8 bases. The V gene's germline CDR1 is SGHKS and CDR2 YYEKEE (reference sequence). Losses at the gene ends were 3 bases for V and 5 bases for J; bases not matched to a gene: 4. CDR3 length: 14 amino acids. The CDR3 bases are TGTGCCAGCAGCTCCGGGACAGGCTATCAGCCCCAGCATTTT. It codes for CASSSGTGYQPQHF.

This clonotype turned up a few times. CDR3 nucleotide sequence: TGTGCCAGCTCACTGGGGGGGAACGAGCAGTACTTC. This codes for CASSLGGNEQYF. The chain couples TRBV9 to TRBJ2-7, with 7 positions matching TRBD2. CDR1 SGDLS and CDR2 YYNGEE come from the germline V gene. The CDR3 is made up of 12 amino acids. The ends lost 7 bases at V and 5 bases at J; junction bases unmatched: 6.

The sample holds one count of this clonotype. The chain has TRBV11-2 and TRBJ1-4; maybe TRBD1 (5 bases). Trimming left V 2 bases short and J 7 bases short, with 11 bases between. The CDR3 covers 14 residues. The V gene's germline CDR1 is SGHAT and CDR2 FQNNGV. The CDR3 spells CASSLWGIREKLFF. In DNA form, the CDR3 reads TGTGCCAGCAGCTTATGGGGGATTCGTGAAAAACTGTTTTTT.

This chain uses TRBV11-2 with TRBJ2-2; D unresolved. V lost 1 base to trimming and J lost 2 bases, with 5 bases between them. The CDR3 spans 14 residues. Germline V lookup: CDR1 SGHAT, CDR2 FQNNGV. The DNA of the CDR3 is TGTGCCAGCAGCTTAGGACCCAACACCGGGGAGCTGTTTTTT. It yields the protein CASSLGPNTGELFF.

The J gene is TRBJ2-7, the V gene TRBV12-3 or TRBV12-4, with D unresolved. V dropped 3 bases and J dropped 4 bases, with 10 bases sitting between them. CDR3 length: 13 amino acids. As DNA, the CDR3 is TGTGCCAGCAGTTTCGAGAGTCTTTACGAGCAGTACTTC. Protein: CASSFESLYEQYF.

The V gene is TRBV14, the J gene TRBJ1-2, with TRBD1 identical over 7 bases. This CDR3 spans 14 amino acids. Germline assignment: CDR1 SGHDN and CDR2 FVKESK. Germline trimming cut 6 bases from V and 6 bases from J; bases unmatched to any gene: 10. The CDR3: CASSLTGASDGYTF. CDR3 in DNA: TGTGCCAGCAGTCTTACAGGGGCCTCGGATGGCTACACCTTC.

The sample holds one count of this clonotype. The CDR3 nucleotides are TGTGCCAGCAGCCCCACTTTTGAAAGGCCGAACACTGAAGCTTTCTTT. Translation: CASSPTFERPNTEAFF. V usage is TRBV7-9 and J usage is TRBJ1-1; the D is unclear. Germline V gene data show CDR1 as SEHNR and CDR2 as FQNEAQ (reference sequence). V was trimmed by 5 bases and J by 1 base, leaving 17 bases between them. The CDR3 has 16 residues.

The CDR3 DNA sequence: TGTGCCACCGCCTGGACCCGCACAGATACGCAGTATTTT. This translates into CATAWTRTDTQYF. This sequence joins TRBV6-1 and TRBJ2-3, with no clear D. Germline V gene sequence: CDR1 MNHNS, CDR2 SASEGT. V gave up 10 bases and J gave up 1 base, with 12 bases separating them. This CDR3 region has 13 residues.

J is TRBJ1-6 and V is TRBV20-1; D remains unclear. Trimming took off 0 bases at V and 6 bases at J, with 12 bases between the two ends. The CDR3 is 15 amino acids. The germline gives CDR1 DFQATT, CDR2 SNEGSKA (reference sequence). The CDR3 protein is CSARDTGEGNSPLHF. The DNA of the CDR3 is TGCAGTGCTAGAGATACTGGGGAAGGTAATTCACCCCTCCACTTT.

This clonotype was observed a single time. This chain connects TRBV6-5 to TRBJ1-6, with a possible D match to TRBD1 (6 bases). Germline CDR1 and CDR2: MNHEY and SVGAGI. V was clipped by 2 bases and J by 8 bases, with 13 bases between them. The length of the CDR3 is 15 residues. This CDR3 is CASSYEYREHSPLHF. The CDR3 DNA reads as TGTGCCAGCAGTTACGAATACAGGGAACATTCACCCCTCCACTTT.

The CDR3, as DNA: TGTGCCAGCAGCCCCTCCATCCCCGGACAAGAGCAGTACTTC. Amino acid sequence: CASSPSIPGQEQYF. V is TRBV7-2 and J is TRBJ2-7; TRBD1 is a possible D gene (5 bases). Between the trimmed V and J ends, which lost 5 bases and 7 bases, there was a span of 18 bases. CDR3 size: 14 residues. CDR1 and CDR2 (germline): SGHTA, FQGNSA.

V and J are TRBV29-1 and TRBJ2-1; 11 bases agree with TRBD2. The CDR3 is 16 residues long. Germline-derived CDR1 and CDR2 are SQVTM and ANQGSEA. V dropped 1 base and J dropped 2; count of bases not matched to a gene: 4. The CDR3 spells CSVEGASGGTYNEQFF. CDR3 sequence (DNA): TGCAGCGTTGAAGGGGCTAGCGGGGGGACCTACAATGAGCAGTTCTTC.

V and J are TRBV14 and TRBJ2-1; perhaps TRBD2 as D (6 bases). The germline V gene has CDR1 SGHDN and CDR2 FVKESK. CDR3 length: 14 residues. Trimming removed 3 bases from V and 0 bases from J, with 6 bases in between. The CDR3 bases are TGTGCCAGCAGCCAGGAGGGCTCCTACAATGAGCAGTTCTTC. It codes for CASSQEGSYNEQFF. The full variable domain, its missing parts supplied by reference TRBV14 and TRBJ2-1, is EAGVTQFPSHSVIEKGQTVTLRCDPISGHDNLYWYRRVMGKEIKFLLHFVKESKQDESGMPNNRFLAERTGGTYSTLKVQPAELEDSGVYFCASSQEGSYNEQFFGPGTRLTVL.

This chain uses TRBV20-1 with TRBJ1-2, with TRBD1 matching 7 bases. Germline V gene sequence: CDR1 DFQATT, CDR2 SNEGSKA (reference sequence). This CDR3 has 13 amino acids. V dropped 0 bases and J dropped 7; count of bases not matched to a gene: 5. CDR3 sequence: CSAREGTDPGYTF. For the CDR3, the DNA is TGCAGTGCTAGAGAGGGGACAGACCCTGGCTACACCTTC.

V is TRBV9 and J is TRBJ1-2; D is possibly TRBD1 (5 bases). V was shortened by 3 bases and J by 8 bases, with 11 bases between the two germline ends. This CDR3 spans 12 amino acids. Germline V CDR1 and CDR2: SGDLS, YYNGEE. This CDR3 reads CASSATVLGYTF. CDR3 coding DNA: TGTGCCAGCAGCGCGACAGTGTTGGGCTACACCTTC.

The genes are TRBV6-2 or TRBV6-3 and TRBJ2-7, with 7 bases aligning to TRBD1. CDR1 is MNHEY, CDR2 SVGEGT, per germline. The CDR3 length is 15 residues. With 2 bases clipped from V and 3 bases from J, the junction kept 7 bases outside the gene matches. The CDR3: CASSYDRDRGYEQYF. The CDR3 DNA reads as TGTGCCAGCAGTTACGATCGGGACAGAGGCTACGAGCAGTACTTC.